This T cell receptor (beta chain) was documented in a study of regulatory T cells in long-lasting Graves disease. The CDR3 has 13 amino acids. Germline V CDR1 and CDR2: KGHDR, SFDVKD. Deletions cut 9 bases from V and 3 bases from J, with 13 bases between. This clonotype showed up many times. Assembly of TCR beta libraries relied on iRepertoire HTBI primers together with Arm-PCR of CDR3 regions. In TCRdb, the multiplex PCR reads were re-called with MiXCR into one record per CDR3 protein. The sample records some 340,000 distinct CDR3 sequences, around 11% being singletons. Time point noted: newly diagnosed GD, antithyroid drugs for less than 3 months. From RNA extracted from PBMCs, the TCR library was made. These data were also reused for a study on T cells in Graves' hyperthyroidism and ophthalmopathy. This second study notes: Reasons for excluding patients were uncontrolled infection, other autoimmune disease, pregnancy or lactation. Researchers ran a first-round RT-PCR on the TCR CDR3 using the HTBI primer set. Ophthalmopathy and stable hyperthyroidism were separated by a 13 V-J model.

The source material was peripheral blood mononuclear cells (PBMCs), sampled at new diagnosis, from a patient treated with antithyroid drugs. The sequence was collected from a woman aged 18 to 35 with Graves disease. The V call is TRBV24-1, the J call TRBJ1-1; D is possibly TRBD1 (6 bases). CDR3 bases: TGTGCCACCCGCGGACAGCTGTACACTGAAGCTTTCTTT. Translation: CATRGQLYTEAFF.